This T cell receptor (beta chain) was observed in a study of blood T cell repertoires in COVID-19. Study summary: Samples of COVID-19 (acute and convalescent) were obtained from the United States, Italy and Spain. PBMCs, B-cell-depleted T cells, or T cells provided the cDNA or gDNA that made up the material.

This CDR3 has 15 residues. V shed 5 bases, J shed 9 bases, and the junction held 8 bases outside the gene matches. CDR1 is MNHEY and CDR2 is SVGAGI in the germline V gene. Original processing methods: The authors estimated nucleated cell counts from reference gene primer amplification. Assay used: immunoSEQ multiplex PCR; TCRdb lists only in-frame clones, some missing. The DNA was the basis for D and trimming; V, J and clone size are from that table. The table has 150,000 to 200,000 clones, roughly 84% seen once. What was sequenced was peripheral blood. The V gene is TRBV6-5, the J gene TRBJ1-6; 9 positions agree with TRBD1. The clonotype comes from a human donor with acute or convalescent COVID-19. The donor label of this sample is uncertain. The CDR3 DNA follows: TGTGCCAGCAGTCCCGAGGGACAGGGTACTTCACCCCTCCACTTT. It is translated as CASSPEGQGTSPLHF.